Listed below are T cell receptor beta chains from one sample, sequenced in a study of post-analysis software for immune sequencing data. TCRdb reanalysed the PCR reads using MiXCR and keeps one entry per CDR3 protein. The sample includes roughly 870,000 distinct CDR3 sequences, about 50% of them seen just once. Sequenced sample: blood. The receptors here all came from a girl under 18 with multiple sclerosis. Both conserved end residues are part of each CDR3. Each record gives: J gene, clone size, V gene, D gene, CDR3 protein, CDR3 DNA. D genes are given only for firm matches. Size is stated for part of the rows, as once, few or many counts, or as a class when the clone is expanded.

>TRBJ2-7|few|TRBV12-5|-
CASGLVAGISYEQYF
TGTGCTAGTGGTTTGGTAGCAGGGATCTCCTACGAGCAGTACTTC
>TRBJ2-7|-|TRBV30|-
CASSGPRAYEQYF
TGTGCTTCCTCGGGACCTCGGGCCTACGAGCAGTACTTC
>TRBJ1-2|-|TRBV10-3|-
CAISDGGTYGYTF
TGTGCCATCAGCGATGGCGGAACCTATGGCTACACCTTC
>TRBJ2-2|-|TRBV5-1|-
CASSLEVRGSGELFF
TGCGCCAGCAGCTTGGAAGTCAGGGGTTCCGGGGAGCTGTTTTTT
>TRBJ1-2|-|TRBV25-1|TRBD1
CASSEPGGQGNYGYTF
TGTGCCAGCAGTGAACCGGGGGGACAGGGAAACTATGGCTACACCTTC
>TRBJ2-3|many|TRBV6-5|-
CASSPTLRTDTQYF
TGTGCCAGCAGCCCGACCCTAAGGACAGATACGCAGTATTTT
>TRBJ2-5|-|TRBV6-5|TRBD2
CASSYSPGGTSGGQETQYF
TGTGCCAGCAGTTACTCGCCGGGCGGGACTAGCGGGGGGCAAGAGACCCAGTACTTC
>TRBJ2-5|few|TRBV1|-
CTSSHLGGLGETQYF
TGCACCAGCAGTCACCTAGGGGGCTTGGGAGAGACCCAGTACTTC
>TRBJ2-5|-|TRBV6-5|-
CASNSLDSGETQYF
TGTGCCAGCAACTCACTAGATTCGGGAGAGACCCAGTACTTC
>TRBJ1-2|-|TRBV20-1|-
CSARDPGRVDGYTF
TGCAGTGCTAGAGATCCTGGTAGGGTAGATGGCTACACCTTC
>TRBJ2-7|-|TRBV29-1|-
CSGGRDTGQYF
TGCAGCGGTGGCCGGGACACTGGGCAGTACTTC
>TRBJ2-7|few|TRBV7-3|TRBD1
CASSADRVTYEQYF
TGTGCCAGCAGCGCCGACAGGGTAACCTACGAGCAGTACTTC
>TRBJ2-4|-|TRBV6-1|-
CASTRQSIAKNIQYF
TGTGCCAGCACCCGACAGTCGATAGCCAAAAACATTCAGTACTTC
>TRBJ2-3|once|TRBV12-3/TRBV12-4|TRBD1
CASRWDRSADTQYF
TGTGCCAGCAGGTGGGACAGGTCCGCGGATACGCAGTATTTT
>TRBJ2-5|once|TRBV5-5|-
CASSLDRGRVGTQYF
TGTGCCAGCAGCTTGGACAGGGGGAGGGTTGGGACCCAGTACTTC
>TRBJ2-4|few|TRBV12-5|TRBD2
CASGLPGLAMEQYF
TGTGCTAGTGGTTTGCCGGGACTAGCTATGGAGCAGTACTTC
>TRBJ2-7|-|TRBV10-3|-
CAISGTPRTGASYEQYF
TGTGCCATCAGCGGCACCCCAAGGACGGGGGCTTCCTACGAGCAGTACTTC
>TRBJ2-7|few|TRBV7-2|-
CASTSTSGISYEQYF
TGTGCCAGCACCTCAACGAGCGGTATCTCCTACGAGCAGTACTTC
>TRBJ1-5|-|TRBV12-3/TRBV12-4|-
CASSFLLGNQPQHF
TGTGCCAGCAGTTTTCTCTTGGGCAATCAGCCCCAGCATTTT
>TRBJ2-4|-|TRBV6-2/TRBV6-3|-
CASSWGSEEAIQYF
TGTGCCAGCAGTTGGGGGAGTGAGGAGGCCATTCAGTACTTC
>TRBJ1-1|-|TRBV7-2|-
CASSSGRPNTEAFF
TGTGCCAGCAGCTCGGGACGCCCGAACACTGAAGCTTTCTTT
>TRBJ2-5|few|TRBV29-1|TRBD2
CSVVGGLAGGETQYF
TGCAGCGTTGTGGGGGGACTAGCGGGAGGAGAGACCCAGTACTTC
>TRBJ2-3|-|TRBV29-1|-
CSSTLLGTTGRGRADTQYF
TGCAGCTCTACCCTCCTTGGGACAACAGGCAGAGGGAGGGCAGATACGCAGTATTTT
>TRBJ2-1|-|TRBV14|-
CASSLLSGTYNEQFF
TGTGCCAGCAGCCTCTTAAGCGGAACCTACAATGAGCAGTTCTTC
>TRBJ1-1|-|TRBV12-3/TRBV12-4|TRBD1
CASRPTGGDTEAFF
TGTGCCAGCAGGCCGACAGGGGGAGACACTGAAGCTTTCTTT
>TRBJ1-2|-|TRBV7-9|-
CASSPGADGYTF
TGTGCCAGCAGCCCAGGGGCTGATGGCTACACCTTC
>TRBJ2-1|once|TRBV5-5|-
CASSYGNNEQFF
TGTGCCAGCAGCTACGGGAACAATGAGCAGTTCTTC
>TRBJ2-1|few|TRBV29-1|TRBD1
CSAGGQGSKNEQFF
TGCAGCGCTGGAGGACAGGGGTCGAAGAATGAGCAGTTCTTC
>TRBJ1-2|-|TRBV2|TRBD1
CTSSYKTGNYGYTF
TGTACCAGCAGTTATAAGACAGGGAACTATGGCTACACCTTC
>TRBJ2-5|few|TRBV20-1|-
CSARDPGGAETQYF
TGCAGTGCTAGAGATCCCGGGGGCGCAGAGACCCAGTACTTC
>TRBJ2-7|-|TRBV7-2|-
CAGSLEGQIYEQYF
TGTGCCGGCAGCTTGGAAGGACAGATCTACGAGCAGTACTTC
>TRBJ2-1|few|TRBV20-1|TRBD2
CSAAKLAGNFDEQFF
TGCAGTGCTGCCAAACTAGCGGGAAATTTTGATGAGCAGTTCTTC
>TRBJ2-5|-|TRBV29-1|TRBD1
CSAGTGLTETQYF
TGCAGCGCCGGGACAGGTTTAACGGAGACCCAGTACTTC
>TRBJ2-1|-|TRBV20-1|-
CSARDVTGQISYNEQFF
TGCAGTGCTAGAGATGTGACGGGACAAATATCCTACAATGAGCAGTTCTTC
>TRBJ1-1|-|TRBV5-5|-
CASSPGGQEAFF
TGTGCCAGCAGCCCGGGGGGGCAAGAAGCTTTCTTT
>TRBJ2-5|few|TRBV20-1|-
CSARVSGPQQETQYF
TGCAGTGCTAGAGTTTCGGGGCCTCAGCAAGAGACCCAGTACTTC
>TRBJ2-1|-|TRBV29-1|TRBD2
CSVEGLAGAMNEQFF
TGCAGCGTCGAGGGTCTAGCGGGGGCTATGAATGAGCAGTTCTTC
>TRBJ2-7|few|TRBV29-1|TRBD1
CSVRDSTYEQYF
TGCAGCGTTAGGGACAGCACCTACGAGCAGTACTTC
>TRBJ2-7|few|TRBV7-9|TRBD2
CASSPRGTPYEQYF
TGTGCCAGCAGCCCGCGGGGGACCCCCTACGAGCAGTACTTC